The 10 T cell receptor beta chains below were found in one sample sequenced in a study of multiple sclerosis patients with progressive multifocal leukoencephalopathy. The sample's time point: before natalizumab initiation. The assay was immunoSEQ multiplex PCR, and TCRdb's table has in-frame clones only and misses some. The top ten clones hold approximately 1.5% of a sample with approximately 31,000 clones, approximately 90% of them seen once. Source material: PBMCs. Every receptor here comes from a human donor with multiple sclerosis.

V and J are TRBV28 and TRBJ2-7; 8 bases agree with TRBD2. CDR3 length: 15 amino acids. Trimming took 5 bases from V and 3 from J; bases not matched to a gene: 9. Germline V lookup: CDR1 MDHEN, CDR2 SYDVKM. The CDR3 here is CASSHEGLGVYEQYF. The CDR3, as DNA: TGTGCCAGCAGTCACGAGGGACTAGGGGTCTACGAGCAGTACTTC. The full variable domain, completed using reference TRBV28 and TRBJ2-7, is DVKVTQSSRYLVKRTGEKVFLECVQDMDHENMFWYRQDPGLGLRLIYFSYDVKMKEKGDIPEGYSVSREKKERFSLILESASTNQTSMYLCASSHEGLGVYEQYFGPGTRLTVT.

This chain links TRBV18 with TRBJ1-5; D is unclear. This CDR3 contains 15 residues. Trimming removed 6 bases at V and 2 bases at J, with 14 bases between. Germline V CDR1 and CDR2: KGHSH, LQKENI. In DNA, the CDR3 is TGTGCCAGCTCCTCCGAGGGCAATGGCAATCAGCCCCAGCATTTT. Its protein product is CASSSEGNGNQPQHF.

Only one count was recorded for this clone. The V and J genes are TRBV7-9 and TRBJ1-4; TRBD1 agrees at 9 bases. V was clipped by 5 bases and J by 4 bases; unmatched bases: 2. This CDR3 spans 14 amino acids. The germline V gene has CDR1 SEHNR and CDR2 FQNEAQ (reference sequence). The CDR3 region has the DNA TGTGCCAGCAGCGAGGGACAGGGTAATGAAAAACTGTTTTTT. It encodes CASSEGQGNEKLFF.

The chain combines TRBV5-1 with TRBJ1-2; weak D call: TRBD1 (6 bases). The V end lost 4 bases, the J end lost 1 base, and 14 bases lay between the germline ends. CDR1 and CDR2 (germline): SGHRS, YFSETQ. The CDR3 sequence is 15 residues long. This chain's CDR3 is CASSAGGHNNYGYTF. CDR3 nucleotide sequence: TGCGCCAGCAGCGCGGGGGGACACAATAACTATGGCTACACCTTC.

The rearrangement uses TRBV7-6 and TRBJ2-7; TRBD2 aligns across 12 bases. The CDR3 contains 16 residues. Per the germline V gene, CDR1 is SGHVS and CDR2 is FNYEAQ. The V gene end was trimmed by 5 bases and the J gene end by 3 bases; junction bases not matched to a gene: 8. The CDR3 region has the DNA TGTGCCAGCAGCCGATCGACTAGCGGGAGCGGCTACGAGCAGTACTTC. Residues: CASSRSTSGSGYEQYF. The complete variable domain, with remaining parts taken from reference TRBV7-6 and TRBJ2-7, reads GAGVSQSPRYKVTKRGQDVALRCDPISGHVSLYWYRQALGQGPEFLTYFNYEAQQDKSGLPNDRFSAERPEGSISTLTIQRTEQRDSAMYRCASSRSTSGSGYEQYFGPGTRLTVT.

The chain carries TRBV5-5 and TRBJ2-7, with 11 bases that match TRBD1. Germline CDR1 reads SGHKS; CDR2 reads YYEKEE (reference sequence). CDR3 size: 17 residues. The V gene end was trimmed by 1 base and the J gene end by 3 bases; junction bases not matched to a gene: 9. The chain's CDR3 is CASSLSRLGQGVYEQYF. The CDR3 DNA follows: TGTGCCAGCAGCTTGTCGCGTCTGGGACAGGGGGTCTACGAGCAGTACTTC.

This rearrangement joins TRBV5-1 to TRBJ2-3; 7 bases are a match to TRBD2. The CDR3 totals 19 residues. CDR1 is SGHRS, CDR2 YFSETQ, per germline. Trimming took 0 bases from V and 2 from J; bases not matched to a gene: 15. CDR3 sequence (DNA): TGCGCCAGCAGCTTGGAGTTTCGCGGGGCTAGCGGACCCACAGATACGCAGTATTTT. This encodes CASSLEFRGASGPTDTQYF. Supplemented by reference TRBV5-1 and TRBJ2-3, the full variable domain reads KAGVTQTPRYLIKTRGQQVTLSCSPISGHRSVSWYQQTPGQGLQFLFEYFSETQRNKGNFPGRFSGRQFSNSRSEMNVSTLELGDSALYLCASSLEFRGASGPTDTQYFGPGTRLTVL.

The chain has TRBV19 and TRBJ1-5; 10 bases map to TRBD1. The ends lost 4 bases at V and 6 bases at J; junction bases unmatched: 9. Germline CDR1 and CDR2: LNHDA and SQIVND (reference sequence). CDR3 size: 16 residues. The CDR3 DNA reads as TGTGCCAGTAGTACATCCGGGACAGGGGTTTTTCAGCCCCAGCATTTT. Encoded protein: CASSTSGTGVFQPQHF. Based on the CDR3 plus reference TRBV19 and TRBJ1-5, the full variable domain is DGGITQSPKYLFRKEGQNVTLSCEQNLNHDAMYWYRQDPGQGLRLIYYSQIVNDFQKGDIAEGYSVSREKKESFPLTVTSAQKNPTAFYLCASSTSGTGVFQPQHFGDGTRLSIL.

V and J are TRBV6-1 and TRBJ2-7; TRBD1 aligns across 8 bases. The CDR3 is made up of 15 amino acids. The V gene's germline CDR1 is MNHNS and CDR2 SASEGT. J gave up 6 bases and V 3 bases, and 10 bases lay outside the gene matches. CDR3: CASSEIPVQGGEQYF. CDR3 coding DNA: TGTGCCAGCAGTGAGATCCCAGTACAGGGGGGCGAGCAGTACTTC.

This clone has a handful of counts. The chain uses TRBV27 and TRBJ2-7; 7 nucleotides agree with TRBD2. From germline, CDR1 is MNHEY and CDR2 SMNVEV (reference sequence). Trimming took 2 bases from V and 3 from J; bases not matched to a gene: 4. This CDR3 has 14 residues. CDR3 protein: CASSLAGEGYEQYF. Written as DNA, the CDR3 is TGTGCCAGCAGTTTAGCGGGAGAGGGCTACGAGCAGTACTTC.